This T cell receptor beta chain was identified in a study of shared clonotypes between healthy human individuals (dated by TCRdb to 2018 to 2020). Describing the broader study: The cohort included a few men and a couple of women between 18 and 49 years of age. To increase sequencing depth and limit assay-specific biases, different laboratories used diverse techniques to prepare libraries and sequence TCR repertoires. Leukapheresis yielded between about 0.94 and 8.9 billion PBMCs per donor. For each donor, three plates each were used for CD4 naive and CD4 memory, two plates were used for CD8 naive, and one plate was used for CD8 memory. To estimate repertoire size and how much clonotype sharing occurs between individuals, the study deeply sequenced the blood TCR repertoires of about five healthy adults.

With respect to this clone: Its antigen is still unknown. No base quality information exists; no much larger clone differs at one position.

Using the deep immunoSEQ assay, TCR CDR3 regions were amplified from genomic DNA by multiplex PCR. For each cell subset, the extracted genomic DNA was distributed evenly across all wells of several immunoSEQ 96-well plates, and each plate served as one replicate. For sorted subsets, each replicate PCR was loaded with about 200 ng genomic DNA, equivalent to approximately 33,000 T cell genomes. Purified libraries were quantified with a Qubit 3.0 fluorometer, sized on a Bioanalyzer 2100, and re-quantified with the KAPA Library Quantification kit. Every immunoSEQ 96-well plate was sequenced on a dedicated single-read 150-cycle Illumina NextSeq 550 flow cell. In the original analysis: Because the immunoSEQ output included only junctional sequences and no quality scores, the filtering could not be the same as the filtering used for full-length reads. To assign V/J genes and CDR3, sequences were annotated against IMGT germline references using PyIR, a Python wrapper for IgBLAST v1.9. Reads were removed for weak V/J assignments (E-value above 1e-6), missing CDR3, stop codons, out-of-frame junctions, or ambiguous translated residues. V3J clonotypes were defined as sequences sharing the same inferred V gene, J gene, and CDR3 amino acid sequence. The percentage overlap between two repertoires was calculated by dividing the number of shared unique clonotypes by the size of the smaller repertoire. Three approaches were used to assess repertoire richness: RTK rarefaction, the Chao1 estimator, and Recon v2.1 estimates of unobserved clonotypes. Generation probabilities were computed with OLGA for all TCRbeta clonotypes obtained by the gDNA method from four donors. What TCRdb holds here is the immuneACCESS table cut down to in-frame rearrangements. Part of the clones is not present; checked against another copy, under half of the missing clones reflect an unresolved V gene, and the others are unexplained. That table furnishes V, J and clone size, whereas the DNA furnished D and trimming. This sample holds roughly 2.2 million clones; about nine tenths were observed only once. Of the sample, about 0.36% falls within the top ten clones.

Donors were healthy HIV-negative adults with no recently reported acute infections or vaccinations. Only Caucasian adults living in Nashville, Tennessee, USA were represented among the donors. Magnetic negative selection was used to enrich CD4+ T cells, after which naive cells were positively selected on CD45RA and the negative fraction became the memory subset. Blood was obtained by leukapheresis, after which PBMCs were separated by Ficoll-Histopaque density gradient centrifugation and cryopreserved in liquid nitrogen vapor phase. Analytical flow cytometry was used to check the purity and quantity of every magnetically sorted T cell population. Genomic DNA was isolated from each sorted fraction and quantified by UV absorbance on a Nanodrop 2000c. The CDR3 runs 15 amino acids, cysteine and phenylalanine included. Here the CDR3 DNA is all that survives: 45 bases in frame from base 1. Findings and caveats that apply to the study as a whole: Sampling was limited to blood, and TCR repertoires in tissue likely differ from TCR repertoires in blood. Rarefaction of sorted-subset datasets indicated incomplete sequencing despite the large sequencing depth. Clonotypes shared by all four sorted-subset donors showed higher generation probabilities than non-shared clonotypes. Estimated clonotype richness was generally larger for naive than for memory subsets. Based on pairwise subsampling, the degree of clonotype sharing among donors was expected to be affected by sequencing depth. When several donors were compared, the shared fraction of clonotypes was 5% to 6.5% for naive CD4, approximately 3.5% for naive CD8, roughly 2.5% for memory CD4, and around 0.37% for memory CD8. Because the study included a small number of donors, the genetic and exposure-history diversity represented was limited.

This clonotype was obtained from a man between 18 and 35 years old in good health. Some clones in this sample may be carry-over from other donors' samples. The chain is encoded by TRBV21-1 joined to TRBJ2-2. TRBV21-1 is reported as a pseudogene. Sequencing used naive CD4+ T cells from PBMCs. This specimen's cell subset or site label, per the study, means: CD45RA+ positively selected. The DNA is as follows: TGTGCCAGCAGAGAAAGGCTAGGGTCAACCGGGGAGCTGTTTTTT. This encodes CASRERLGSTGELFF.